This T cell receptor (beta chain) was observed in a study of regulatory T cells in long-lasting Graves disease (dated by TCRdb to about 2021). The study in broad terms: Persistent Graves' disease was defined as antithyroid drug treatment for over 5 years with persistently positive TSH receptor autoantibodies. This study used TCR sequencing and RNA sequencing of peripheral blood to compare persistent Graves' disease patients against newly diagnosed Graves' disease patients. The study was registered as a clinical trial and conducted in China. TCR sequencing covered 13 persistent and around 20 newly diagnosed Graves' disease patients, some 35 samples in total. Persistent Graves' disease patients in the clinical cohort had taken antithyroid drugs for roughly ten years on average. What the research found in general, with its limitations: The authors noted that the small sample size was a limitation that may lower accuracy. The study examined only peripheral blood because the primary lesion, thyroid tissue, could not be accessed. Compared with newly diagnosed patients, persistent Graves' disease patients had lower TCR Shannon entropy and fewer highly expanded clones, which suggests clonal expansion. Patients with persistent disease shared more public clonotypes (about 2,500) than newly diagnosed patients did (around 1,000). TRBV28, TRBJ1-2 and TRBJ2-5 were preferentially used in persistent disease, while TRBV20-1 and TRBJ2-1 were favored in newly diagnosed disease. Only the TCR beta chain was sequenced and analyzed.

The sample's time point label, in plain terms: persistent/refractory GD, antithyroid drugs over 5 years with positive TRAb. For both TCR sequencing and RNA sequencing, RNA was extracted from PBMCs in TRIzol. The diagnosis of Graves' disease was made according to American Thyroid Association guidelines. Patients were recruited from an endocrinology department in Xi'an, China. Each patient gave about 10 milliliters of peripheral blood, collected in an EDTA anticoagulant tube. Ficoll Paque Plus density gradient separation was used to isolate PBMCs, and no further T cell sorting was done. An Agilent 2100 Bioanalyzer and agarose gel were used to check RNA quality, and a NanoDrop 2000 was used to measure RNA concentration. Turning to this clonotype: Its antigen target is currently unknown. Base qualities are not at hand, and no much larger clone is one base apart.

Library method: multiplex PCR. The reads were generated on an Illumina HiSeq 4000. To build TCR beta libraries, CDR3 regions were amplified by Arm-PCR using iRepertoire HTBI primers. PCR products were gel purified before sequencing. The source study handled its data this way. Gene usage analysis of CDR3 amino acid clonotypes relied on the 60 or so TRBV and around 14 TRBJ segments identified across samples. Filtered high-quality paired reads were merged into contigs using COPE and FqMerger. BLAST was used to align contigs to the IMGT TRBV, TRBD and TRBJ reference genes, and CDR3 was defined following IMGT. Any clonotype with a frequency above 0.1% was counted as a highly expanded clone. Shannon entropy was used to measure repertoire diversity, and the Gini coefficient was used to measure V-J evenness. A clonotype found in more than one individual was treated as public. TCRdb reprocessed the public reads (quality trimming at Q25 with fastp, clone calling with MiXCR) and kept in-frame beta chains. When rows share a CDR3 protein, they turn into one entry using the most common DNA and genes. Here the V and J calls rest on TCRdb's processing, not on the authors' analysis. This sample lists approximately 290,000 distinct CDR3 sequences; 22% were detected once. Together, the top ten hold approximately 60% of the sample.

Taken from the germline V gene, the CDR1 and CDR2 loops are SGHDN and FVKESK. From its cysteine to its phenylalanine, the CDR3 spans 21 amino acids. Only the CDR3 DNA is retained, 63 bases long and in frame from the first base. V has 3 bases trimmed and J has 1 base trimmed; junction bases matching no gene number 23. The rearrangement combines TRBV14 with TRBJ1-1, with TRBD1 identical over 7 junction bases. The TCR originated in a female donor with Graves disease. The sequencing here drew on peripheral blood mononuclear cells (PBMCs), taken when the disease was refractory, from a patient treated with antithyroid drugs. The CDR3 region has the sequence CASSHPKTSQSKTGTNTEAFF. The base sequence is TGTGCCAGCAGCCATCCCAAAACGTCCCAATCTAAGACAGGGACGAACACTGAAGCTTTCTTT.